This T cell receptor beta chain was observed in a study of OX40 agonist ivuxolimab in advanced cancers. At the level of the study: Patients receiving dose escalation had hepatocellular carcinoma, melanoma, renal cell or head and neck cancer.

Regarding this clone: The antigen is unknown.

From germline, CDR1 is SQVTM and CDR2 ANQGSEA. CDR3 length equals 13 residues. Unmatched junction bases numbered 10, after V lost 7 bases and J lost 7 bases. Findings of the study overall: Several nonresponders also turned out to have low normalized T-cell clonal expansion.

Clones were sequenced by immunoSEQ multiplex PCR, and TCRdb holds only the in-frame ones, with some missing. This table has some 37,000 clones, about 80% appearing once. The sequencing used CD4+ or CD8+ T cells sorted from blood, collected in a trial of the OX40 agonist ivuxolimab. This sequence joins TRBV29-1 and TRBJ2-7, with 10 bases lining up with TRBD1. The receptor was isolated from an adult with an advanced solid tumor such as melanoma, head and neck, liver or kidney cancer. The CDR3 region is CSAWDRGLSEQYF. The CDR3 bases are TGCAGCGCCTGGGACAGGGGCCTCTCGGAGCAGTACTTC.